The present TCR beta chain was sequenced within a study of T cells expressing NK-cell markers. Study-wide findings and caveats: NKG2C+ dominant clonotype frequencies in six donors were roughly 1.0-7.0% of CD8+ T cells. The leading position in the CD3+CD56-NKG2C+ fraction of several donors also went to these clonotypes.

Beta-chain TCR cDNA was generated via 5'RACE template switching with UMIs. Using the 5' RACE reads, TCRdb records one entry per CDR3 protein without DNA. The clone table shows 150,000 or so distinct CDR3 sequences, with the ten largest holding around 18%. The CDR3 has 16 residues. Germline-derived CDR1 and CDR2 are SGHRS and YFSETQ. Details on this clonotype: The antigen remains undetermined.

The source of this sequence is a woman aged 18-69 years in good health. The rearrangement joins TRBV5-1 to TRBJ2-1; TCRdb proposes TRBD1, but this gene call is untestable without DNA. The sequenced sample consisted of blood T cells: a sorted CD56 or NKG2C T cell subset, CD4+ or CD8+ T cells, or bulk PBMC T cells (not recorded which). CDR3 protein: CASSVAGTGSYNEQFF.